This TCR beta chain was identified during a study of blood T cell repertoires in COVID-19. Looking at the study overall: T cells, B-cell-depleted T cells, or PBMCs provided the cDNA or gDNA that served as material.

Germline V gene data show CDR1 as KGHSH and CDR2 as LQKENI. Trimming left V 0 bases short and J 11 bases short, with 17 bases between. The CDR3 has 14 residues. Data came from immunoSEQ multiplex PCR; TCRdb stores just in-frame clones and leaves some out. The table records about 51,000 clones, 86% of them present only once. This sequence originates from a man between 60 and 75 years old with acute or convalescent COVID-19. The sample was peripheral blood. The J gene is TRBJ2-7, the V gene TRBV18; possible D gene TRBD1, 6 bases. CDR3 sequence: CASSPPGTSPTEYF. DNA for the CDR3: TGTGCCAGCTCACCACCCGGGACATCTCCGACGGAGTACTTC.